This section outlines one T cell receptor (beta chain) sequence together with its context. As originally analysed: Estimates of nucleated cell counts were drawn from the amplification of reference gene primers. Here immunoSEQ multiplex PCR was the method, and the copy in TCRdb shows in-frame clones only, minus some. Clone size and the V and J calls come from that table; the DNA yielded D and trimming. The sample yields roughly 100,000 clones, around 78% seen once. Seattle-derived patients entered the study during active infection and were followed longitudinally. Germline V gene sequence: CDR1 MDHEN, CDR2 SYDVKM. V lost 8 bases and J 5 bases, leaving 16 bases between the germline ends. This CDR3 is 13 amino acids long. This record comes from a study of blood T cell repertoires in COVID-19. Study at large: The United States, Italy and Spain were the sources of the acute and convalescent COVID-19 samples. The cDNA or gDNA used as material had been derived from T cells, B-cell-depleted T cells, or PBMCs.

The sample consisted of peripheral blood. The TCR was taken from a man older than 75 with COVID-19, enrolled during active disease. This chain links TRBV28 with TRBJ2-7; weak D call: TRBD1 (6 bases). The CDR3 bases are TGTGCCAGCCAAGGGACATCTACGGACGAGCAGTACTTC. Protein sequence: CASQGTSTDEQYF.